The TCR beta chain under discussion was sequenced for a study of shared clonotypes between healthy human individuals. V gave up 2 bases and J gave up 0 bases, with 4 bases separating them. Germline V CDR1 and CDR2: MDHEN, SYDVKM. CDR3 length: 14 residues. In the case of this clone: At the DNA level, this CDR3 is encoded by other sequences in the same sample as well.

This table comes from immunoSEQ multiplex PCR, and its TCRdb copy is limited to in-frame clones, with some not included. The data hold 2 million to 2.5 million clones, with just under 95% observed a single time. The sequencing sample was made of naive CD4+ T cells from PBMCs. Described subset: CD45RA+ positively selected. The TCR sequence derives from a man aged 18 to 29 in good health. Some clones in this sample may be carry-over from other donors' samples. The V call is TRBV28, the J call TRBJ1-4, with D hard to call. CDR3 nucleotide sequence: TGTGCCAGCAGTTTAGGTGCAACTAATGAAAAACTGTTTTTT. Its protein product is CASSLGATNEKLFF.